This T cell receptor beta chain was captured in a study of shared clonotypes between healthy human individuals. The naive CD8 population came from CD45RO-negative cells selected for CCR7, without terminally differentiated effector memory CD45RA+ cells. There are 17 residues in the CDR3. V lost 5 bases and J lost 2; bases outside the gene matches: 12. CDR1 and CDR2 from the germline V gene are MDHEN and SYDVKM. Profiling relied on immunoSEQ multiplex PCR, and the TCRdb table lists in-frame clones only, not all of them. This sample carries fewer than 800,000 clones, around 92% of them seen once, and the ten largest clones take about a quarter.

Sequencing input: naive CD8+ T cells sorted from blood. The chain combines TRBV28 with TRBJ2-7; TRBD2 matches at 10 bases. The sequence was collected from a man younger than 45 in good health. CDR3 DNA sequence: TGTGCCAGCAGTCCCCCACGACTAGCGGGTCGACCCTACGAGCAGTACTTC. It encodes CASSPPRLAGRPYEQYF.